The 6 T cell receptor beta chains listed next were all sequenced from one sample in a study of vaccination effects on CD4 cells after COVID-19. These receptors lack a known antigen. Repertoires were generated with immunoSEQ multiplex PCR, while TCRdb's copy carries only in-frame clones and drops some. The sample records under 80,000 clones, 74% being singletons. Antigen-specific CD4+ T cells were first expanded with viral peptide pools by the ViraFEST assay and only then sequenced. The authors isolated CD4+ T cells after around 10 days of culture. The sequencing used CD4+ T cells from PBMCs cultured with HCoV-229E spike peptides, collected before COVID-19 vaccination. Receptors originate from a human donor who received a COVID-19 vaccine.

This clone was detected a few times. The chain couples TRBV14 to TRBJ2-3; 9 nucleotides match TRBD2. This CDR3 spans 18 amino acids. J gave up 1 base and V 4 bases, and 12 bases lay outside the gene matches. Germline V gene data show CDR1 as SGHDN and CDR2 as FVKESK. CDR3 DNA sequence: TGTGCCAGCAGCCGCCCGGGACTAGCTGGGGCCGGCACAGATACGCAGTATTTT. Protein sequence: CASSRPGLAGAGTDTQYF.

This chain connects TRBV9 to TRBJ2-3; 11 bases are a match to TRBD1. There are 16 residues in the CDR3. Germline-derived CDR1 and CDR2 are SGDLS and YYNGEE. The V segment lost 0 bases and the J segment 5 bases; nucleotides outside the gene matches: 5. CDR3 bases: TGTGCCAGCAGCGTAGAAGGGACAGGGGGTTTAGATACGCAGTATTTT. Translating gives CASSVEGTGGLDTQYF. The variable domain in full, completed from reference TRBV9 and TRBJ2-3, reads DSGVTQTPKHLITATGQRVTLRCSPRSGDLSVYWYQQSLDQGLQFLIQYYNGEERAKGNILERFSAQQFPDLHSELNLSSLELGDSALYFCASSVEGTGGLDTQYFGPGTRLTVL.

The rearrangement uses TRBV29-1 and TRBJ1-2; 11 bases match TRBD1. CDR1 and CDR2 from the germline V gene are SQVTM and ANQGSEA. J was trimmed by 8 bases and V by 7 bases; bases with no gene match: 6. The CDR3 is made up of 12 amino acids. The CDR3 coding sequence is TGCAGCGAAGGGACAGGGGGACGGGGCTACACCTTC. Amino acids: CSEGTGGRGYTF.

J is TRBJ2-7 and V is TRBV10-3, with unresolved D. The germline gives CDR1 ENHRY, CDR2 SYGVKD. V gave up 2 bases and J gave up 2 bases, with 10 bases separating them. This CDR3 contains 14 residues. The DNA for the CDR3 is TGTGCCATCAGTGAGCCCCCGACGACCTACGAGCAGTACGTC. It is translated as CAISEPPTTYEQYV.

The chain has TRBV5-1 and TRBJ2-5; D unclear. CDR1 and CDR2 from the germline V gene are SGHRS and YFSETQ. Deletions cut 0 bases from V and 2 bases from J, with 8 bases between. This CDR3 has 14 amino acids. DNA of the CDR3: TGCGCCAGCAGCTTGGCCCACGGACAAGAGACCCAGTACTTC. Protein sequence: CASSLAHGQETQYF.

The chain carries TRBV28 and TRBJ1-4; 9 nucleotides agree with TRBD1. The CDR3 extends over 15 amino acids. Germline V gene sequence: CDR1 MDHEN, CDR2 SYDVKM. Trimming cost V 8 bases and J 3 bases; bases outside gene matches: 7. The CDR3 region is CASANRGQANEKLFF. The CDR3 DNA reads TGTGCCAGCGCGAACAGGGGGCAGGCTAATGAAAAACTGTTTTTT.